Only a few counts were recorded for the clone carrying this T cell receptor beta chain. Antigen specificity is unknown. This sample stems from a study of fetal regulatory T cell absence and autoimmunity. CDR1 and CDR2 (germline): ENHRY, SYGVKD. This CDR3 is built from 11 residues. Trimming removed 0 bases at V and 7 bases at J, with 4 bases between. Findings of the study overall: TRB gene family usage was broadly similar in cord blood and pancreas. Oligoclonal TCR enrichment in pancreas over cord blood reached over 100-fold for some clones.

This was a survey-level run. TCRdb keeps only in-frame clones here, not all; method: immunoSEQ multiplex PCR. Among about 46,000 clones listed, roughly four fifths were seen once. The J gene is TRBJ2-7, the V gene TRBV10-3; D call uncertain. The sequence was obtained from a newborn boy with IPEX syndrome. The sample comprised cord blood. The CDR3 loop reads CAISESLEQYF. For the CDR3, the DNA is TGTGCCATCAGTGAGTCCCTAGAGCAGTACTTC.